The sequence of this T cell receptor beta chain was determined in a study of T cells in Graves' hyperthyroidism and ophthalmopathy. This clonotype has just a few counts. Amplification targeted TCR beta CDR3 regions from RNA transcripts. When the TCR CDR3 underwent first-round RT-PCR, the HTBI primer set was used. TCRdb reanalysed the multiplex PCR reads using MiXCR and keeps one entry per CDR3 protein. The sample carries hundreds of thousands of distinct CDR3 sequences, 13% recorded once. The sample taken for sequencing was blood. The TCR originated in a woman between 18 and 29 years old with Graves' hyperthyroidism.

CDR3 sequence (DNA): TGTGCCAGCAGCTCCACTGCCCCGGGACAGGGGCTCTACGAGCAGTACTTC. This codes for CASSSTAPGQGLYEQYF. V usage is TRBV7-9 and J usage is TRBJ2-7, with 10 positions matching TRBD1. Germline-derived CDR1 and CDR2 are SEHNR and FQNEAQ (reference sequence). CDR3 size: 17 residues. V was clipped by 4 bases and J by 3 bases; unmatched bases: 12.